Sequencing of this T cell receptor (beta chain) was carried out in a study of cytomegalovirus exposure and HLA in healthy donors. General study points: A later analysis appeared to link common viral pathogens to several of the most significant clusters.

This clone was found once. The target antigen is unknown. The CDR3 runs to 14 residues. CDR1 and CDR2 (germline): SGDLS, YYNGEE. Trimming took 4 bases from V and 2 from J, leaving 12 bases between them. It was with 60 Vbeta and 13 Jbeta primers that the PCR ran. The table came from immunoSEQ multiplex PCR; TCRdb's copy has only in-frame clones and leaves some out. Of about 130,000 clones in the sample, more than 15% were seen once. The source is a female donor in good health and CMV-seropositive. The source material was PBMCs. This rearrangement joins TRBV9 to TRBJ1-1, with D tentatively TRBD1 (6 bases). CDR3 nucleotides: TGTGCCAGCAGCCGCGGGGGGGGCAACACTGAAGCTTTCTTT. This codes for CASSRGGGNTEAFF.